This T cell receptor beta chain originates from a study of radiation and T cells in renal cell carcinoma. Measured with immunoSEQ multiplex PCR; TCRdb has only the in-frame clones, and not every one. Seen here are approximately 100,000 clones, approximately 86% observed once, and the top ten hold 7% to 9%. As to time point: baseline pretreatment blood. The treatment was: 15 Gy SBRT to primary tumor, nephrectomy 4 weeks later. After SBRT, blood was collected at 2 and 4 weeks, plus baseline. The patient's renal cell carcinoma had clear cell pathology. This clone was seen more than once but under ten times. The V end was cut by 0 bases, the J end by 4 bases, with 10 bases between. The CDR3 is 14 amino acids. Germline V gives CDR1 SGHRS, CDR2 YFSETQ.

The source material was blood, sampled from a patient whose treatment included radiotherapy and nephrectomy. The V gene is TRBV5-1, the J gene TRBJ2-5; D is perhaps TRBD1 (6 bases). The receptor was isolated from a middle-aged man with renal cell carcinoma. CDR3 protein: CASSLVMGAETQYF. As DNA, the CDR3 is TGCGCCAGCAGCTTGGTAATGGGGGCAGAGACCCAGTACTTC.